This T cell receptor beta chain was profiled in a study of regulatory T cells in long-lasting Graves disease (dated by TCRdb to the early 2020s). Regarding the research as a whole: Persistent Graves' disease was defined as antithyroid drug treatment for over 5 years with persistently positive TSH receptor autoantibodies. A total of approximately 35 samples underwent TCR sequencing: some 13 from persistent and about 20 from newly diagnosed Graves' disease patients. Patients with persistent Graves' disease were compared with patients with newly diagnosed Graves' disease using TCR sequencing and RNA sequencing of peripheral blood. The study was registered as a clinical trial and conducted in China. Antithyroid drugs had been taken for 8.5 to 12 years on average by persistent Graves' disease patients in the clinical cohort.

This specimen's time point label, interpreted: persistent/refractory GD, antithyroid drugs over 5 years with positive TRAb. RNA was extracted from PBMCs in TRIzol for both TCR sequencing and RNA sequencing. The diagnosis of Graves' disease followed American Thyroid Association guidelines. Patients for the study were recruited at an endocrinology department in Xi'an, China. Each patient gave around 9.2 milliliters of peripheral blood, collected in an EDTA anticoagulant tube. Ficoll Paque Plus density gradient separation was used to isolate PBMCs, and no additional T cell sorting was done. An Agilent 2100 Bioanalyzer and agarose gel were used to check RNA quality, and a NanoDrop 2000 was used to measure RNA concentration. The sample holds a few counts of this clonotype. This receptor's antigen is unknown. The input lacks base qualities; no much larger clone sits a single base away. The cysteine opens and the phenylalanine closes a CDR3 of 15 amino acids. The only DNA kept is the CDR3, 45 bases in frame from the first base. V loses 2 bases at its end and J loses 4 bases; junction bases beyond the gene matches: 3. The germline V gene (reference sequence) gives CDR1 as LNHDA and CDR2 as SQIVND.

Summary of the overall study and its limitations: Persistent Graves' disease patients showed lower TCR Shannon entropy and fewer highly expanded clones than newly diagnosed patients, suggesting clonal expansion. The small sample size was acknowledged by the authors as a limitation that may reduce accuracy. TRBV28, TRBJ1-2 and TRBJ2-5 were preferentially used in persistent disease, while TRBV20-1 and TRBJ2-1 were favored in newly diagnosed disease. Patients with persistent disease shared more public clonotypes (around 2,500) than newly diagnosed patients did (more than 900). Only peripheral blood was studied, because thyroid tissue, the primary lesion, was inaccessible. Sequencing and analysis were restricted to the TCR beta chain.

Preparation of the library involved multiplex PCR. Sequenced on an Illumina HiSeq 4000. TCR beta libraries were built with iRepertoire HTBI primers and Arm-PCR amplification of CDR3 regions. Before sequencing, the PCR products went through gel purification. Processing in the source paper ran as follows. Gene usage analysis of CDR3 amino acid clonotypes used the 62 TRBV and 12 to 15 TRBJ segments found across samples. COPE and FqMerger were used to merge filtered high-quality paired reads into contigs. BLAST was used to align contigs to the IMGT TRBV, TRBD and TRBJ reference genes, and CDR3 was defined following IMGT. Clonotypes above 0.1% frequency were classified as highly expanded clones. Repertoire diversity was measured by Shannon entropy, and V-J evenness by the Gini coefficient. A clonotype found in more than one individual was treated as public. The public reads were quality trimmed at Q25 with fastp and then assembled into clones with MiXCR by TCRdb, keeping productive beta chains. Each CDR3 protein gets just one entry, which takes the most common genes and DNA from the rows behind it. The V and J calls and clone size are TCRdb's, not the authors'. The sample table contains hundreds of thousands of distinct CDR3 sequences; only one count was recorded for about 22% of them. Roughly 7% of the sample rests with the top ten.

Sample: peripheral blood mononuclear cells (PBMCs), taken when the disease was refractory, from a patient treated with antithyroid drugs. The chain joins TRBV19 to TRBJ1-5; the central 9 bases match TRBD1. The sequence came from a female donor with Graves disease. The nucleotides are TGTGCCAGTAGTATAAGGACAGGGGAGAATCAGCCCCAGCATTTT. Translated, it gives CASSIRTGENQPQHF.